These T cell receptor beta chains were read from a single sample in a study of T cells in localized non-small cell lung cancer. TCRdb's copy holds only in-frame clones and misses some; the assay was immunoSEQ multiplex PCR. The sample yields around 2,500 clones, about 24% seen once. The sequences come from lung tumor tissue, collected before any cancer treatment. The receptors were sampled from a woman aged 35-75 years with stage II lung adenocarcinoma. The CDR3 runs from the conserved cysteine through the conserved F or W. D genes are given only for firm matches. Part of the rows lack a size; the others show once, few, many or a class for expanded clones.

abundance | j_gene | d_gene | v_gene | CDR3nt | CDR3aa
few | TRBJ1-2 | TRBD1 | TRBV11-3 | TGTGCCAGCAGCTCCCCCGACAGGGGCAACTATGGCTACACCTTC | CASSSPDRGNYGYTF
few | TRBJ1-1 | - | TRBV11-3 | TGTGCCAGCAGCTTGATTGGGGGCGCGTCTGAAGCTTTCTTT | CASSLIGGASEAFF
medium-sized | TRBJ2-2 | - | TRBV11-3 | TGTGCCAGCAGCTTGGATGGTGGGTTAAACACCGGGGAGCTGTTTTTT | CASSLDGGLNTGELFF
few | TRBJ2-7 | - | TRBV14 | TGTGCCAGCAGCCTGGGGGGACCCGAGGACGAGCAGTACTTC | CASSLGGPEDEQYF
- | TRBJ2-4 | - | TRBV7-5 | TGTGCCAGCAGCCCCACTTCGGGGCAGGGAAACATTCAGTACTTC | CASSPTSGQGNIQYF
- | TRBJ1-2 | TRBD1 | TRBV18 | TGTGCCAGCTCACCAGACACAGGGGCCTTTTCTAACTATGGCTACACCTTC | CASSPDTGAFSNYGYTF
- | TRBJ1-1 | TRBD1 | TRBV11-3 | TGTGCCAGCAGGAGCCCAGGACAGGAGGGGAGGAACACTGAAGCTTTCTTT | CASRSPGQEGRNTEAFF
- | TRBJ2-2 | - | TRBV9 | TGTGCCAGCAGCGTAGACAACACCGGGGAGCTGTTTTTT | CASSVDNTGELFF
- | TRBJ1-1 | - | TRBV18 | TGTGCCAGCTCAAAGGAGTTGAACACTGAAGCTTTCTTT | CASSKELNTEAFF
- | TRBJ2-1 | - | TRBV19 | TGTGCCAGTAGTCCTTTACGCGACAATGAGCAGTTCTTC | CASSPLRDNEQFF
few | TRBJ1-1 | - | TRBV27 | TGTGCCAGCATGACACCAATGAACACTGAAGCTTTCTTT | CASMTPMNTEAFF
few | TRBJ2-3 | TRBD2 | TRBV5-1 | TGCGCCAGCAGCTTCGGACTAGCGGAATCCACAGATACGCAGTATTTT | CASSFGLAESTDTQYF
few | TRBJ2-3 | - | TRBV28 | TGTGCCAGCAGTTTATTGACAGATACGCAGTATTTT | CASSLLTDTQYF
medium-sized | TRBJ1-2 | TRBD1 | TRBV11-3 | TGTGCCAGCAGCCCCACCGCTGGACAGGGACGTGGCTACACCTTC | CASSPTAGQGRGYTF
few | TRBJ2-7 | TRBD2 | TRBV6-8 | TGTGCCAGCAGGGGACTAGCGGGAAATTCCCACGAGCAGTACTTC | CASRGLAGNSHEQYF
- | TRBJ2-1 | TRBD1 | TRBV28 | TGTGCCAGCAGCAAGACAGGGGGCTCCTACAATGAGCAGTTCTTC | CASSKTGGSYNEQFF
- | TRBJ2-5 | TRBD1 | TRBV10-3 | TGTGCCACCCGGATAGGACAGGGTGGAGAGACCCAGTACTTC | CATRIGQGGETQYF
large | TRBJ1-3 | - | TRBV6-8 | TGTGCCAGCAGTTTTGAGAGAAGCTCTGGAAACACCATATATTTT | CASSFERSSGNTIYF
- | TRBJ1-4 | TRBD1 | TRBV6-8 | TGTGCCGGTGTATCCGGGACAGCAAACCTAAAACTGTTTTTT | CAGVSGTANLKLFF
few | TRBJ2-5 | - | TRBV11-3 | TGTGCCAGCAGCCCCCTGGGAGCCAAGATGACCCAGTACTTC | CASSPLGAKMTQYF
- | TRBJ1-5 | - | TRBV7-8 | TGTGCCAGCAGCTTATCTGGGGCTCAGCCCCAGCATTTT | CASSLSGAQPQHF
- | TRBJ2-1 | TRBD2 | TRBV18 | TGTGCCAGCACGAGTTCGGCGGGGGGTTACAATGAGCAGTTCTTC | CASTSSAGGYNEQFF
- | TRBJ1-2 | - | TRBV19 | TGTGCCAGTAGTATATTAACGGGAGTAGGTGGCTACACCTTC | CASSILTGVGGYTF
- | TRBJ2-1 | TRBD2 | TRBV6-7 | TGTGCCAGCAGTTGGGGACTAGAGGGCAATGAGCAGTTCTTC | CASSWGLEGNEQFF
- | TRBJ2-3 | - | TRBV19 | TGTGCCAGTAGTGTGACCCCGGGCCCTCCAGATACGCAGTATTTT | CASSVTPGPPDTQYF
medium-sized | TRBJ2-7 | - | TRBV6-8 | TGTGCCAGCAGTACCCCGCTCTTGAGTGAGCAGTACTTC | CASSTPLLSEQYF
- | TRBJ2-7 | - | TRBV29-1 | TGCAGCGTGTCTGGGGGAGGAGAGGACTACGAGCAGTACTTC | CSVSGGGEDYEQYF
- | TRBJ2-3 | TRBD2 | TRBV18 | TGTGCCAGCTCACCCCGACTAGCGGGGGGGCTGTTGGCAGATACGCAGTATTTT | CASSPRLAGGLLADTQYF
- | TRBJ2-5 | TRBD1 | TRBV19 | TGTGCCAGTAGCGGGACCGCAGGGGGATTGGAGACCCAGTACTTC | CASSGTAGGLETQYF
medium-sized | TRBJ1-6 | - | TRBV9 | TGTGCCAGCAGCCCCCAAGGGTTTTCACCCCTCCACTTT | CASSPQGFSPLHF
medium-sized | TRBJ1-2 | - | TRBV4-1 | TGCGCCAGCAGCCAAGCCACCTTTACAGGGCACTATGGCTACACCTTC | CASSQATFTGHYGYTF
few | TRBJ1-5 | - | TRBV6-8 | TGTGCCAGCAGTTTGAAAGCCAGCAATCAGCCCCAGCATTTT | CASSLKASNQPQHF
- | TRBJ2-3 | - | TRBV6-9 | TGTGCCAGCAGTTACCCGTGGCAAGATACGCAGTATTTT | CASSYPWQDTQYF
- | TRBJ2-5 | TRBD1 | TRBV18 | TGTGCCAGCTCACCAGGGACAGGTCGAGAGACCCAGTACTTC | CASSPGTGRETQYF
- | TRBJ1-1 | - | TRBV28 | TGTGCCAGCAGGACCCTAAATATGGAAGCTTTCTTT | CASRTLNMEAFF
few | TRBJ2-2 | TRBD1 | TRBV11-3 | TGTGCCAGCAGTTCCGGGACAGGGAACACCGGGGAGCTGTTTTTT | CASSSGTGNTGELFF
- | TRBJ1-1 | TRBD1 | TRBV19 | TGTGCCAGTAGCCGGCTGGGCAGGGGGTCGGGCACTGAAGCTTTCTTT | CASSRLGRGSGTEAFF
- | TRBJ1-2 | - | TRBV11-3 | TGTGCCAGCAGCTTAGGAAAGGGAGGCGACTATGGCTACACCTTC | CASSLGKGGDYGYTF
- | TRBJ2-1 | - | TRBV19 | TGTGCCAGTTCAGAGCAAGAGACAGGCTACAATGAGCAGTTCTTC | CASSEQETGYNEQFF
- | TRBJ2-3 | TRBD2 | TRBV10-3 | TGTGCCAGTCGGGGGGACTCCACAGATACGCAGTATTTT | CASRGDSTDTQYF
- | TRBJ2-7 | TRBD1 | TRBV18 | TGTGCCAGCTCACCGGGACCCCAGGGGGCCTACGAGCAGTACTTC | CASSPGPQGAYEQYF
few | TRBJ2-1 | - | TRBV12-1 | TGTGCCAGCAGCTTTACGGACAGGGGGCGCTTTATTGGGCGTGAGCAGTTCTTC | CASSFTDRGRFIGREQFF
medium-sized | TRBJ2-6 | TRBD1 | TRBV11-3 | TGTGCCAGCAGCCTCAGACAGGGGAGCTCTGGGGCCAACGTCCTGACTTTC | CASSLRQGSSGANVLTF
medium-sized | TRBJ2-7 | - | TRBV9 | TGTGCCAGCAGCGGCGCTAATTCAGAGTACGAGCAGTACTTC | CASSGANSEYEQYF
few | TRBJ1-5 | TRBD1 | TRBV7-6 | TGTGCCAGCAGCTTAGAGGTTTTCAAGACAGGGAGGAGACAGCCCCAGCATTTT | CASSLEVFKTGRRQPQHF
- | TRBJ2-1 | TRBD2 | TRBV29-1 | TGCAGCGGGGTGCTGAGCGGGGGCTACAATGAGCAGTTCTTC | CSGVLSGGYNEQFF
- | TRBJ2-2 | - | TRBV28 | TGTGCCAGCAGTTGGCAGGGGTTACGCACCGGGGAGCTGTTTTTT | CASSWQGLRTGELFF
few | TRBJ1-2 | - | TRBV19 | TGTGCCGCTTGGAGAGGTCAGGACTATGGCTACACCTTC | CAAWRGQDYGYTF
medium-sized | TRBJ1-4 | - | TRBV9 | TGTGCCAGCAGCTTCGGTGATGAAAAACTGTTTTTT | CASSFGDEKLFF
- | TRBJ2-2 | - | TRBV29-1 | TGCAGCGTTGAGGCGGGGAACACCGGGGAGCTGTTTTTT | CSVEAGNTGELFF
once | TRBJ2-3 | - | TRBV9 | TGTGCCAGCAGCAGCGACGGGGTGGGGACGCAGTATTTT | CASSSDGVGTQYF
large | TRBJ2-4 | TRBD1 | TRBV6-8 | TGTGCCAGCAGTTGGACAGGGGGTCACATTCAGTACTTC | CASSWTGGHIQYF
- | TRBJ1-1 | - | TRBV11-3 | TGTGCCAGCAGCCGGTGGGACCGCGACACTGAAGCTTTCTTT | CASSRWDRDTEAFF
- | TRBJ1-1 | - | TRBV9 | TGTGCCAGCAGCCCTGGGCCCACCCGAGAAGCTTTCTTT | CASSPGPTREAFF
large | TRBJ2-5 | TRBD1 | TRBV30 | TGTGCCTGGGGTACAGGGGGCCAAGAGACCCAGTACTTC | CAWGTGGQETQYF
few | TRBJ2-1 | - | TRBV1 | - | CASSQDGVGGGTYNEQFF
- | TRBJ2-4 | - | TRBV15 | TGTGCCACCAGCCACGACTCCGGGACCTTGGGGGGCATTCAGTACTTC | CATSHDSGTLGGIQYF
once | TRBJ1-2 | - | TRBV29-1 | TGCAGCGTTGACGACAGAAACTATGGCTACACCTTC | CSVDDRNYGYTF
- | TRBJ1-2 | - | TRBV15 | TGTGCCACCAGCGATGCTTTTGTTGGGGGTGCTCATGGCTACACCTTC | CATSDAFVGGAHGYTF